A single T cell receptor (beta chain) is shown here with its context. The antigen this receptor binds is unknown. Base-call qualities are not available, and no considerably larger clone is one nucleotide away. The data originate from a study of shared clonotypes between healthy human individuals (dated by TCRdb to the early 2020s). Concerning the study at large: A few men and two women, aged 18 to 49 years, made up the cohort. For each donor, CD4 naive and CD4 memory were each given three plates, CD8 naive was given two plates, and CD8 memory was given one plate. To estimate repertoire size and how much clonotype sharing occurs between individuals, the study deeply sequenced the blood TCR repertoires of several healthy adults. To increase sequencing depth and limit assay-specific biases, different laboratories used diverse techniques to prepare libraries and sequence TCR repertoires. Each donor's leukapheresis produced roughly between roughly 0.94 and 9.5 billion PBMCs. Findings and caveats that apply to the study as a whole: Sampling was restricted to blood, and TCR repertoires in tissue are likely to differ from TCR repertoires in blood. Estimated clonotype richness was generally larger for naive than for memory subsets. Even with the large sequencing depth, rarefaction of the sorted-subset datasets indicated that sequencing was incomplete. Because the study included only a small number of donors, the genetic and exposure-history diversity represented was limited. Sharing across a few donors was observed for about 5% of naive CD4, less than 4% of naive CD8, about 2.5% of memory CD4, and about 0.39% of memory CD8 clonotypes. Based on pairwise subsampling, the degree of clonotype sharing among donors was expected to be affected by sequencing depth. Clonotypes shared by all four sorted-subset donors showed higher generation probabilities than non-shared clonotypes.

TCR CDR3 regions were amplified from genomic DNA by multiplex PCR using the deep immunoSEQ assay. For each cell subset, the extracted genomic DNA was distributed evenly across all wells of several immunoSEQ 96-well plates, and each plate served as one replicate. For sorted subsets, approximately 190 ng of genomic DNA, equivalent to some 30,000 T cell genomes, went into each replicate PCR. Purified libraries were quantified with a Qubit 3.0 fluorometer, sized on a Bioanalyzer 2100, and re-quantified with the KAPA Library Quantification kit. Every immunoSEQ 96-well plate was sequenced on a separate single-read 150-cycle Illumina NextSeq 550 flow cell. The paper's processing steps were these. Because the immunoSEQ output included only junctional sequences and no quality scores, the filtering could not be the same as the filtering used for full-length reads. Sequences were annotated with PyIR, a Python wrapper for IgBLAST v1.9, and V/J genes and CDR3 were assigned using IMGT germline references. Reads were removed for weak V/J assignments (E-value above 1e-6), missing CDR3, stop codons, out-of-frame junctions, or ambiguous translated residues. A V3J clonotype was defined by an identical inferred V gene, J gene, and CDR3 amino acid sequence. The percentage overlap between two repertoires was calculated by dividing the number of shared unique clonotypes by the size of the smaller repertoire. RTK rarefaction, the Chao1 estimator, and Recon v2.1 estimates of unobserved clonotypes were used to assess repertoire richness. OLGA was used to compute generation probabilities for all TCRbeta clonotypes that the gDNA method yielded from a few donors. TCRdb mirrors the immuneACCESS table, restricted to in-frame sequences. Some clones are absent from its copies; in checked studies, under half trace to an unresolved V gene, and the reason for the others is unknown. That table supplies the V and J calls and clone size; D and trimming were determined from the DNA. Across this sample there are roughly 2.1 million clones, with 93% seen only once. Together, the top ten hold more than 1.5% of the sample.

CD8 naive samples were obtained by positive selection for CCR7 among CD45RO-negative cells, yielding a CD45RA+CCR7+ population from which TemRA cells were excluded. The donors were healthy, HIV-negative adults who had no recently reported acute infections or vaccinations. Every donor was a Caucasian adult living in Nashville, Tennessee, USA. Blood was obtained by leukapheresis, after which PBMCs were separated by Ficoll-Histopaque density gradient centrifugation and cryopreserved in liquid nitrogen vapor phase. Analytical flow cytometry was used to check the purity and quantity of each magnetically sorted T cell population. Genomic DNA was isolated from every sorted fraction and measured by UV absorbance on a Nanodrop 2000c. Including cysteine and phenylalanine, the CDR3 has 15 amino acids. The entry retains the CDR3 DNA only, 45 bases that are in frame from base 1.

This clonotype originated in a man in his late teens or twenties in good health. Some clones in this sample may be carry-over from other donors' samples. The sequenced sample was naive CD8+ T cells from PBMCs. The cell subset or site label, read with the paper, signifies: CD45RA+CCR7+. The sequence is built from TRBV21-1 and TRBJ2-7; the table assigns TRBD2, which was not confirmed against the DNA. TRBV21-1 is described as a pseudogene. The CDR3 reads as follows: CASPKGKRASYEQYF. The sequenced DNA: TGTGCCAGCCCCAAGGGGAAGCGGGCCTCCTACGAGCAGTACTTC.